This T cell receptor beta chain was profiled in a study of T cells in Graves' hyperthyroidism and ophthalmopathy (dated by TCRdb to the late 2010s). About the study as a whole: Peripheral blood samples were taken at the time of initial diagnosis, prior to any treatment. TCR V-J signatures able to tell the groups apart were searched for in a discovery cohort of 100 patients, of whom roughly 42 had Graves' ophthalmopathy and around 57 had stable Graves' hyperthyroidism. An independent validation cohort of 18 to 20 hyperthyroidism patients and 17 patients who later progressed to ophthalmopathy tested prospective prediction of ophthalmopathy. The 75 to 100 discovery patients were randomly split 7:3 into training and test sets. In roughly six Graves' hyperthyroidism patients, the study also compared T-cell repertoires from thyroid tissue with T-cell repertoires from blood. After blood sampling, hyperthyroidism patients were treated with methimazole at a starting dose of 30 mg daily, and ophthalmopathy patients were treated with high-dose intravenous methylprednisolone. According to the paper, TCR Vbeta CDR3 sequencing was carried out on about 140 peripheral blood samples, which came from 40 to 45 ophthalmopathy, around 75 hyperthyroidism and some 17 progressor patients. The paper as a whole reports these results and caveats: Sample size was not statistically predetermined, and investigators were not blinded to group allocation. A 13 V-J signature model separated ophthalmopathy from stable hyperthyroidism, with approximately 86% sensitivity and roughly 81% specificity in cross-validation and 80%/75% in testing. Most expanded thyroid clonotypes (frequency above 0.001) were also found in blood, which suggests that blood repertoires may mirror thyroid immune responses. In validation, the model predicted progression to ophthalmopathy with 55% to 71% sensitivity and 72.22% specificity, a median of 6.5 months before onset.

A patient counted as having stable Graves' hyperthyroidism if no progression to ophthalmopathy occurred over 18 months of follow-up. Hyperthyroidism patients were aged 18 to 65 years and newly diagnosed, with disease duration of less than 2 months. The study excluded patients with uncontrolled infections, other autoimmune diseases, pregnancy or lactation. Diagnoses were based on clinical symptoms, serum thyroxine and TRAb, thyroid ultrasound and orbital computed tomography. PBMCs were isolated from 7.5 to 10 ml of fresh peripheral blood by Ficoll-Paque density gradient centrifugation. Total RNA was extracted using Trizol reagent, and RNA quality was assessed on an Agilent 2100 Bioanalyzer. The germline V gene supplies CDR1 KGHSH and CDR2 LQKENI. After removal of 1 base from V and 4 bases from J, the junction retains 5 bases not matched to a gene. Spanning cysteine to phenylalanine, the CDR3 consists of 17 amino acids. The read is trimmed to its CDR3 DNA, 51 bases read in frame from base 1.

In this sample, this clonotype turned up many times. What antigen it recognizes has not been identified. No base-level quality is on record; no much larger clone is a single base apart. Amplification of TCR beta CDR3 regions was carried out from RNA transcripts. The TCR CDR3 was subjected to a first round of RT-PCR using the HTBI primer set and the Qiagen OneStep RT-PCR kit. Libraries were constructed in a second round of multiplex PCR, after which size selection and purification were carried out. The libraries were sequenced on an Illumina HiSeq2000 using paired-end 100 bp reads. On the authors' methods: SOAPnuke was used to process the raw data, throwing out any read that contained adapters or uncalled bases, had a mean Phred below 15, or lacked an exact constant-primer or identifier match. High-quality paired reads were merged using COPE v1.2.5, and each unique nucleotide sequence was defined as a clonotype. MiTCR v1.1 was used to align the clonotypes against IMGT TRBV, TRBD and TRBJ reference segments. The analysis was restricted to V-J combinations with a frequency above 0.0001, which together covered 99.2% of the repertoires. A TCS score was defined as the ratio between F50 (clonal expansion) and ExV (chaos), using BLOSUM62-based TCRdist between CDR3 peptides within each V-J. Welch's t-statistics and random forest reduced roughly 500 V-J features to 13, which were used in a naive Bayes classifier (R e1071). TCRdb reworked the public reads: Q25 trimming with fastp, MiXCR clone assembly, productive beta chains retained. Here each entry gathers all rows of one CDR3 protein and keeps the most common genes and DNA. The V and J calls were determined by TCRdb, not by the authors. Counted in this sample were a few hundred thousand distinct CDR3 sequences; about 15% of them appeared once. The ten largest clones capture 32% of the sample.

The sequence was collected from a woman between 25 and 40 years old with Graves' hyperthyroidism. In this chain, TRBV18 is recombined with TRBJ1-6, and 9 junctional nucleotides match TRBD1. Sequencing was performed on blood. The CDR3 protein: CASSPLGQGSYNSPLHF. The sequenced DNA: TGTGCCAGCTCACCACTTGGACAGGGGTCATATAATTCACCCCTCCACTTT.